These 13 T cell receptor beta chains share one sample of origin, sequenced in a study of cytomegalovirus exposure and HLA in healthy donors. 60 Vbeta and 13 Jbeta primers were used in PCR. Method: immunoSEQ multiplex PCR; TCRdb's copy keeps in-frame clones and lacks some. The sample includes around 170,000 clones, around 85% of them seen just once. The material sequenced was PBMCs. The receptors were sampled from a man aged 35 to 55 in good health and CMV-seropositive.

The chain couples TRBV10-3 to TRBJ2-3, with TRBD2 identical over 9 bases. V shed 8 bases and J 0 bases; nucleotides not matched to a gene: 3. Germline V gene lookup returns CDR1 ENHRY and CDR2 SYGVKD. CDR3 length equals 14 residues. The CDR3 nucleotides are TGTGCCATCGCTAGCGGGGCTAGCACAGATACGCAGTATTTT. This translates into CAIASGASTDTQYF.

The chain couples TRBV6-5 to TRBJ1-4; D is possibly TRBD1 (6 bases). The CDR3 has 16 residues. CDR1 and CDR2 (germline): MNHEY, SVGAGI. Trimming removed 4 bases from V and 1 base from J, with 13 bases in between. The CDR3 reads CASSFLLQGTNEKLFF. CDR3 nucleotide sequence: TGTGCCAGCAGTTTCCTACTACAGGGAACTAATGAAAAACTGTTTTTT.

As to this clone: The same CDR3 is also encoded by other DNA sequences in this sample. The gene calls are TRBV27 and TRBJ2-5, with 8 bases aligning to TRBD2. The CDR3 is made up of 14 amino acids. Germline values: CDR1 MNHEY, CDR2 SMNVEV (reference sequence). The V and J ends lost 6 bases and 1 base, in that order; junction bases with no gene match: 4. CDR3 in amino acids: CASSLRGAQETQYF. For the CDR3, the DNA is TGTGCCAGCAGCCTGCGGGGGGCCCAAGAGACCCAGTACTTC.

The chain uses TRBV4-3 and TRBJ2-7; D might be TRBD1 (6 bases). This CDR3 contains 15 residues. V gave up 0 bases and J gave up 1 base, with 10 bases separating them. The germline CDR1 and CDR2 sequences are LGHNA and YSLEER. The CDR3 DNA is TGCGCCAGCAGCCAAGAAGAGGACAGTTCCTACGAGCAGTACTTC. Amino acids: CASSQEEDSSYEQYF.

CDR3 in amino acids: CASSWDRGWTDTQYF. The CDR3 DNA reads as TGTGCCAGCAGCTGGGACAGGGGGTGGACAGATACGCAGTATTTT. This chain links TRBV5-6 with TRBJ2-3; 11 bases align to TRBD1. This CDR3 contains 15 residues. Germline CDR1 reads SGHDT; CDR2 reads YYEEEE. The V and J ends lost 3 bases and 3 bases, in that order; junction bases with no gene match: 3.

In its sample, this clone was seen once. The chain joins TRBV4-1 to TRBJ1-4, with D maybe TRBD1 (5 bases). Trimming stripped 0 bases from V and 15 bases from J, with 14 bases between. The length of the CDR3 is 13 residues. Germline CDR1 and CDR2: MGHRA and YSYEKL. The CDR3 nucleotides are TGCGCCAGCAGCCAAGATCAGGGCCAATTGGTGTTTTTT. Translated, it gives CASSQDQGQLVFF.

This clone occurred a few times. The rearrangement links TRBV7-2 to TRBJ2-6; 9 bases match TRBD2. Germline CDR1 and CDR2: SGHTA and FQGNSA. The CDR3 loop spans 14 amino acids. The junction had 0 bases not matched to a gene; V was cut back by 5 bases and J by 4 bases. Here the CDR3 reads CASSAGGGANVLTF. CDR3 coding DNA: TGTGCCAGCAGCGCGGGAGGGGGGGCCAACGTCCTGACTTTC.

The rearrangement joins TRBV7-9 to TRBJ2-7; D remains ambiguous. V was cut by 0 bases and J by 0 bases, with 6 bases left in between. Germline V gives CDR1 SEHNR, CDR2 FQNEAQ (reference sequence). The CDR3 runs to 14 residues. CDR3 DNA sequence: TGTGCCAGCAGCTTAGCCGGTACCTCCTACGAGCAGTACTTC. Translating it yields CASSLAGTSYEQYF.

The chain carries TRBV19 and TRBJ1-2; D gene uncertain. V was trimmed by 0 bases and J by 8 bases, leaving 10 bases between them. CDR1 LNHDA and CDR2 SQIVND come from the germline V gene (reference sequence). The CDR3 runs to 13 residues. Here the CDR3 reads CASSIDPRSGYTF. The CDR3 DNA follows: TGTGCCAGTAGTATAGATCCCAGGTCAGGCTACACCTTC.

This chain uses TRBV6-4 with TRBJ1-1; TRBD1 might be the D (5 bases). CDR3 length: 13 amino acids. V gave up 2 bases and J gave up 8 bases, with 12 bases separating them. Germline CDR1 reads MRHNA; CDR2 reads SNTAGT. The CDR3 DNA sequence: TGTGCCAGCAGTGACAGGGGCGGACCAGAAGCTTTCTTT. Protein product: CASSDRGGPEAFF.

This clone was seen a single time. The chain's CDR3 is CASSESSPEDRGLCGANVLTF. CDR3 coding DNA: TGCGCCAGCAGTGAGTCCTCACCGGAGGACAGGGGTCTCTGTGGGGCCAACGTCCTGACTTTC. The chain couples TRBV10-1 to TRBJ2-6, with 9 bases matching TRBD1. This CDR3 region has 21 residues. Germline lookup yields CDR1 WNHNN and CDR2 SYGVQD (reference sequence). Trimming cost V 0 bases and J 3 bases; bases outside gene matches: 15.

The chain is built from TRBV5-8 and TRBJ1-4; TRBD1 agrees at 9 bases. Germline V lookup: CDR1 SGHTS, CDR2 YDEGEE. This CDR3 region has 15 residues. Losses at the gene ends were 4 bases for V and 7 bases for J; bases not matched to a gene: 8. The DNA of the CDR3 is TGTGCCAGCAGCCCCCTGACAGGGGGGACTGAAAAACTGTTTTTT. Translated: CASSPLTGGTEKLFF.

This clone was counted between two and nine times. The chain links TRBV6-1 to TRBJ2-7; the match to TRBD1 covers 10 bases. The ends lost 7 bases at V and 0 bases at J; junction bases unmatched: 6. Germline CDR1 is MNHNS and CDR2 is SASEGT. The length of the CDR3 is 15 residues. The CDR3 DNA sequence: TGTGCCAGCACCGAAGGGACAGGGGTCTCCTACGAGCAGTACTTC. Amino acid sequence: CASTEGTGVSYEQYF.